This paragraph reports one T cell receptor (beta chain). Antigen: not known. This record comes from a study of vaccination effects on CD4 cells after COVID-19. As for the study in general: Following the second dose by a median of 72 days, the post-vaccine samples were obtained.

Before any sequencing was done, the ViraFEST assay used viral peptide pools to expand antigen-specific CD4+ T cells. Culturing for ten to eleven days preceded CD4+ T cell isolation. Vaccination of participants consisted of two doses of either the BNT162b2 or mRNA-1273 vaccine. Germline V CDR1 and CDR2: MNHEY, SVGAGI. CDR3 length: 15 amino acids. V gave up 7 bases and J gave up 4 bases; unmatched junction bases: 12. The assay was immunoSEQ multiplex PCR, and TCRdb's table has in-frame clones only and misses some. The sample shows some 23,000 clones, approximately 69% of them seen only once. Findings and limits, study-wide: After vaccination, at late timepoints, clones induced by infection and by vaccine contracted markedly.

Here the sequenced sample was CD4+ T cells from PBMCs cultured with SARS-CoV-2 spike peptides, taken after COVID-19 vaccination. This TCR was sampled from a human donor who received a COVID-19 vaccine. The V call is TRBV6-5, the J call TRBJ1-2, with 7 positions matching TRBD1. The CDR3 is CASTFSRGYSYGYTF. The CDR3 region has the DNA TGTGCCAGCACTTTTAGCAGGGGGTATAGCTATGGCTACACCTTC.